The 26 T cell receptor beta chains below were found in one sample sequenced in a study of T cell changes during pregnancy in multiple sclerosis. TCRdb keeps only in-frame clones here, not all; method: immunoSEQ multiplex PCR. The sample records roughly 7,900 clones, roughly 87% being singletons. Specimen: CD8+ T cells from peripheral blood mononuclear cells, collected in the first trimester of pregnancy. The origin of the receptors is a female donor in good health, enrolled as a control in a pregnancy study.

The rearrangement joins TRBV6-4 to TRBJ2-3; 9 bases are shared with TRBD2. The CDR3 length is 14 residues. CDR1 and CDR2 from the germline V gene are MRHNA and SNTAGT. V trimming: 4 bases; J trimming: 6 bases; junction bases outside the gene matches: 5. The CDR3 sequence: CASSGSGGVDTQYF. DNA of the CDR3: TGTGCCAGCAGTGGTAGCGGGGGCGTGGATACGCAGTATTTT.

The chain recombines TRBV19 with TRBJ1-1; D gene ambiguous. The germline V and J ends were trimmed by 3 bases and 4 bases, with 12 bases remaining between them. Germline CDR1 and CDR2: LNHDA and SQIVND (reference sequence). The CDR3 is 14 amino acids. Here the CDR3 DNA reads TGTGCCAGTAGTATCGGGGTCCGGGGCACTGAAGCTTTCTTT. Its protein product is CASSIGVRGTEAFF.

The chain has TRBV6-4 and TRBJ2-3, with 9 bases aligning to TRBD1. The CDR3 is made up of 14 amino acids. V was clipped by 4 bases and J by 1 base; unmatched bases: 0. Per germline, CDR1 MRHNA and CDR2 SNTAGT. CDR3 nucleotide sequence: TGTGCCAGCAGTGGGACAGGGGGCACAGATACGCAGTATTTT. Translated, it gives CASSGTGGTDTQYF.

This sequence joins TRBV27 and TRBJ2-4; D is uncertain. Germline values: CDR1 MNHEY, CDR2 SMNVEV (reference sequence). CDR3 length: 14 residues. Deletions cut 6 bases from V and 0 bases from J, with 9 bases between. CDR3 nucleotide sequence: TGTGCCAGCAGCCCCTTCTTAGCCAAAAACATTCAGTACTTC. Protein product: CASSPFLAKNIQYF.

This rearrangement joins TRBV6-6 to TRBJ1-1; D is unclear. V was cut by 0 bases and J by 4 bases, with 9 bases left in between. Looked up from germline, CDR1 is MNHNY and CDR2 is SVGAGI (reference sequence). CDR3 length: 14 residues. In DNA, the CDR3 is TGTGCCAGCAGTTACTCGTGGCCACCCACTGAAGCTTTCTTT. This codes for CASSYSWPPTEAFF.

The chain is built from TRBV21-1 and TRBJ2-3; no DNA check was done on the table's D call, TRBD2. TRBV21-1 is described as a pseudogene. The CDR3 is 15 amino acids. The CDR3 DNA reads as TGTGCCAGCAGCAAAACCGGACTTAAGGGAGATACGCAGTATTTT. Its translation is CASSKTGLKGDTQYF.

This clone was seen only once. This chain uses TRBV28 with TRBJ1-1, with TRBD1 as a possible D gene (5 bases). Germline-derived CDR1 and CDR2 are MDHEN and SYDVKM. This CDR3 spans 16 amino acids. The V and J ends lost 0 bases and 5 bases respectively, with 16 bases between them. CDR3 sequence (DNA): TGTGCCAGCAGTTTATGGGGGCCCGGGAGATTAACTGAAGCTTTCTTT. Translating gives CASSLWGPGRLTEAFF.

A few counts support this clone. This chain connects TRBV11-2 to TRBJ2-7; D remains ambiguous. V lost 5 bases to trimming and J lost 1 base, with 6 bases between them. The CDR3 is 12 residues long. Per germline, CDR1 SGHAT and CDR2 FQNNGV. The CDR3 sequence: CASSPSSYEQYF. The CDR3 coding sequence is TGTGCCAGCAGCCCCTCTTCCTACGAGCAGTACTTC.

The chain has TRBV7-9 and TRBJ1-1, with unresolved D. The CDR3 extends over 12 amino acids. Germline loops: CDR1 SEHNR, CDR2 FQNEAQ (reference sequence). Trimming took 5 bases from V and 14 from J, leaving 18 bases between them. The CDR3 sequence: CASSPRLGFGFF. As DNA, the CDR3 is TGTGCCAGCAGCCCAAGGTTAGGATTCGGGTTCTTT.

This chain uses TRBV9 with TRBJ2-1; 7 nucleotides line up with TRBD2. The CDR3 runs 15 residues. With V trimmed by 4 bases and J by 4 bases, 8 bases remained unmatched. CDR1 SGDLS and CDR2 YYNGEE come from the germline V gene. Here the CDR3 DNA reads TGTGCCAGCAGCCCCCCCCCGGGGGGATACAATGAGCAGTTCTTC. This codes for CASSPPPGGYNEQFF. Supplemented by reference TRBV9 and TRBJ2-1, the full variable domain reads DSGVTQTPKHLITATGQRVTLRCSPRSGDLSVYWYQQSLDQGLQFLIQYYNGEERAKGNILERFSAQQFPDLHSELNLSSLELGDSALYFCASSPPPGGYNEQFFGPGTRLTVL.

The chain links TRBV4-1 to TRBJ1-2; D is possibly TRBD1 (5 bases). Trimming pared 4 bases from V and 5 bases from J, leaving 17 bases between. Germline CDR1 is MGHRA and CDR2 is YSYEKL. The CDR3 runs 15 residues. For the CDR3, the DNA is TGCGCCAGCAGCCCCCCTCGGAGGGACCCTTATGGCTACACCTTC. Translated: CASSPPRRDPYGYTF.

The chain is built from TRBV7-9 and TRBJ1-1; D gene unclear. V lost 5 bases and J 4 bases, leaving 5 bases between the germline ends. Looked up from germline, CDR1 is SEHNR and CDR2 is FQNEAQ (reference sequence). This CDR3 contains 11 residues. CDR3 sequence reads: CASSLSTEAFF. The DNA for the CDR3 is TGTGCCAGCAGCCTGAGCACTGAAGCTTTCTTT.

The chain employs TRBV19 and TRBJ1-1; possible D gene TRBD1, 5 bases. The CDR3 runs 17 residues. Germline values: CDR1 LNHDA, CDR2 SQIVND (reference sequence). V lost 1 base and J lost 2, with 17 bases in between. CDR3 in amino acids: CASSIAISGQLNTEAFF. The DNA of the CDR3 is TGTGCCAGTAGTATAGCTATCTCCGGACAACTAAACACTGAAGCTTTCTTT.

This chain joins TRBV6-6 and TRBJ2-7, with 12 bases aligning to TRBD2. Unmatched junction bases numbered 0, after V lost 6 bases and J lost 3 bases. Germline assignment: CDR1 MNHNY and CDR2 SVGAGI (reference sequence). The CDR3 has 13 amino acids. CDR3: CASRLAGGYEQYF. The CDR3 nucleotides read TGTGCCAGCAGACTAGCGGGGGGCTACGAGCAGTACTTC.

The chain couples TRBV6-5 to TRBJ2-2, with 8 positions matching TRBD2. With V trimmed by 6 bases and J by 8 bases, 8 bases remained unmatched. CDR3 size: 14 residues. Germline CDR1 MNHEY, CDR2 SVGAGI. Written as DNA, the CDR3 is TGTGCCAGCAGAAGCGGGGGCCCGGGGGGGGAGCTGTTTTTT. As protein: CASRSGGPGGELFF.

The rearrangement uses TRBV27 and TRBJ1-1; D is unresolved. With 6 bases removed from V and 1 base from J, the gap between germline ends came to 6 bases. Germline V gene data show CDR1 as MNHEY and CDR2 as SMNVEV (reference sequence). This CDR3 contains 12 residues. CDR3 DNA sequence: TGTGCCAGCAGCCGTCCGAACACTGAAGCTTTCTTT. It yields the protein CASSRPNTEAFF.

The rearrangement joins TRBV19 to TRBJ1-2; tentative D call: TRBD1 (6 bases). This CDR3 is built from 15 residues. Germline V gene data show CDR1 as LNHDA and CDR2 as SQIVND (reference sequence). V was trimmed by 8 bases and J by 8 bases, leaving 24 bases between them. The CDR3 bases are TGTGCCAGTGGACCTCAGGGGCGGTCCGCCCACGGCTACACCTTC. Translating gives CASGPQGRSAHGYTF.

This clone came up once. The gene calls are TRBV19 and TRBJ1-2; 9 bases align to TRBD1. J lost 1 base, V lost 5 bases, and 2 bases had no gene match. CDR1 is LNHDA, CDR2 SQIVND, per germline (reference sequence). The CDR3 contains 14 residues. DNA for the CDR3: TGTGCCAGTAGTCCGGACAGGGGTAACTATGGCTACACCTTC. As protein: CASSPDRGNYGYTF. Drawing the rest from reference TRBV19 and TRBJ1-2, the complete variable domain is DGGITQSPKYLFRKEGQNVTLSCEQNLNHDAMYWYRQDPGQGLRLIYYSQIVNDFQKGDIAEGYSVSREKKESFPLTVTSAQKNPTAFYLCASSPDRGNYGYTFGSGTRLTVV.

The V call is TRBV2, the J call TRBJ2-3; D unclear. This CDR3 is 13 amino acids long. Trimming took off 10 bases at V and 2 bases at J, with 13 bases between the two ends. Germline CDR1 is SNHLY and CDR2 is FYNNEI. This CDR3 reads CAIAQAYTDTQYF. The CDR3 coding sequence is TGTGCCATCGCCCAGGCCTACACAGATACGCAGTATTTT.

This sequence joins TRBV6-1 and TRBJ2-1; TRBD2 is a possible D gene (6 bases). Trimming stripped 5 bases from V and 7 bases from J, with 12 bases between. Per germline, CDR1 MNHNS and CDR2 SASEGT. This CDR3 spans 13 amino acids. The CDR3 sequence: CASSRGETNEQFF. In DNA, the CDR3 is TGTGCCAGCAGTCGCGGGGAGACGAATGAGCAGTTCTTC.

The chain couples TRBV19 to TRBJ2-7; 10 nucleotides match TRBD2. CDR1 LNHDA and CDR2 SQIVND come from the germline V gene (reference sequence). The CDR3 runs to 16 residues. V was pared by 6 bases and J by 2 bases, with 10 bases of the junction left unmatched. This CDR3 reads CASSTGGLAGAYEQYF. The CDR3 DNA reads as TGTGCCAGTAGCACGGGGGGGCTAGCGGGGGCCTACGAGCAGTACTTC.

This chain joins TRBV7-9 and TRBJ1-6; tentatively, D is TRBD1 (6 bases). Trimming took 8 bases from V and 7 from J, leaving 18 bases between them. The CDR3 extends over 15 amino acids. Germline V lookup: CDR1 SEHNR, CDR2 FQNEAQ (reference sequence). The CDR3 nucleotides read TGTGCCAGCGAAGACCTGGACAGTCTAAATTCACCCCTCCACTTT. Its translation: CASEDLDSLNSPLHF.

The chain combines TRBV7-9 with TRBJ2-7, with a possible D match to TRBD2 (5 bases). With 5 bases removed from V and 3 bases from J, the gap between germline ends came to 11 bases. The CDR3 has 13 amino acids. Germline values: CDR1 SEHNR, CDR2 FQNEAQ (reference sequence). Here the CDR3 reads CASSEPGGYEQYF. The CDR3, as DNA: TGTGCCAGCAGCGAGCCCGGAGGCTACGAGCAGTACTTC.

The V gene is TRBV28, the J gene TRBJ1-1; a possible D gene is TRBD1 (5 bases). The CDR3 loop spans 18 amino acids. Trimming removed 6 bases from V and 0 bases from J, with 23 bases in between. The V gene's germline CDR1 is MDHEN and CDR2 SYDVKM. The CDR3 spells CASRFTWRRGHVNTEAFF. CDR3 DNA: TGTGCCAGCAGATTCACTTGGCGGAGGGGCCATGTGAACACTGAAGCTTTCTTT. Full variable domain (outside the CDR3, taken from reference TRBV28 and TRBJ1-1): DVKVTQSSRYLVKRTGEKVFLECVQDMDHENMFWYRQDPGLGLRLIYFSYDVKMKEKGDIPEGYSVSREKKERFSLILESASTNQTSMYLCASRFTWRRGHVNTEAFFGQGTRLTVV.

The chain links TRBV18 to TRBJ2-7, with 8 positions matching TRBD1. Trimming cost V 3 bases and J 0 bases; bases outside gene matches: 4. The germline V gene encodes CDR1 KGHSH and CDR2 LQKENI. CDR3 size: 15 residues. CDR3 region: CASSPDRAPSYEQYF. The CDR3 nucleotides are TGTGCCAGCTCACCGGACAGGGCCCCCTCCTACGAGCAGTACTTC.

The chain has TRBV4-1 and TRBJ1-1; no reliable D call. Looked up from germline, CDR1 is MGHRA and CDR2 is YSYEKL. V dropped 3 bases and J dropped 4 bases, with 15 bases sitting between them. CDR3 length: 15 amino acids. As DNA, the CDR3 is TGCGCCAGCAGCCAGTCGAACGGGTTTAGCACTGAAGCTTTCTTT. This sequence encodes CASSQSNGFSTEAFF.